The present TCR beta chain was sequenced within a study of memory CD4+ T cells and cytomegalovirus serostatus. Study details: Healthy Belgian adult donors included about nine CMV-positive and 24 CMV-negative people.

The sort gate was single viable CD3+CD4+CD8-CD45RO+ cells for memory CD4+ T cells. CD4+ T cells were isolated by positive magnetic selection. Authors' analysis steps: After removing out-of-frame reads, under 2.5 million distinct TCRbeta sequences remained. Generated by immunoSEQ multiplex PCR, the TCRdb table keeps only in-frame clones and is missing some. V, J and clone size reflect that table, while D and trimming were determined from the DNA. The sample lists approximately 27,000 clones; 76% were seen once. The TCR sequence derives from an adult in good health and CMV-seronegative. The specimen sequenced was memory CD4+ T cells from blood.

CDR3 coding DNA: TGTGCCAGCAGTTTAGCCCGGGACTCGGGTCGGAAGTACTTC. This sequence encodes CASSLARDSGRKYF. The chain employs TRBV27 and TRBJ2-4; a possible D gene is TRBD2 (6 bases). V lost 2 bases, J lost 14 bases, and 19 bases lay in between. Germline values: CDR1 MNHEY, CDR2 SMNVEV (reference sequence). This CDR3 region has 14 residues.